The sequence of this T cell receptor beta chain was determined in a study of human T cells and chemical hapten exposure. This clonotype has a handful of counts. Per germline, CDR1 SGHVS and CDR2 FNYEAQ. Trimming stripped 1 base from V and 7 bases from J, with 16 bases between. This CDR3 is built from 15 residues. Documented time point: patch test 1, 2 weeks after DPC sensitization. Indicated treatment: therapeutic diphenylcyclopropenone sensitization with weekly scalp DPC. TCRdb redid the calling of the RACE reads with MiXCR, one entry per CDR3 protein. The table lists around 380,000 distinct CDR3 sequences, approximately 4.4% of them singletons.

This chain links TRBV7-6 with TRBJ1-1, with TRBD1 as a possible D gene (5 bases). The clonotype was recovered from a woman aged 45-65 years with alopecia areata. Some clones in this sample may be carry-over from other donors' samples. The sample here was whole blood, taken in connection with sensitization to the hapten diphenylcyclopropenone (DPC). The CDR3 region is CASSLGSWGGNEAFF. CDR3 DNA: TGTGCCAGCAGCTTAGGATCGTGGGGGGGGAATGAAGCTTTCTTT.